The sequence of this TCR beta chain was determined in a study of healthy donors' naive CD4 and CD8 T cells. The CDR3 runs to 18 residues. Each TCR library used around 0.5 ug of total RNA and a linear amplification protocol. TCRdb recomputed calls from the reads with MiXCR, one row per CDR3 protein. The sample has roughly 200,000 distinct CDR3 sequences, about four fifths seen once. Sequenced material: naive CD4+ and CD8+ T cells sorted from blood, pooled from several donors. This sequence was found in a pool of human donors in good health; the sample pools cells from several healthy donors. This sequence joins TRBV26 and TRBJ2-7; the table assigns TRBD2, which was not confirmed against the DNA. TRBV26 is a known pseudogene. The CDR3 bases are TGTGCCAGCAGTTTCGAGGGACTAGACCCGCGGGGGATGGGCGAGCAGTACTTC. Encoded protein: CASSFEGLDPRGMGEQYF.